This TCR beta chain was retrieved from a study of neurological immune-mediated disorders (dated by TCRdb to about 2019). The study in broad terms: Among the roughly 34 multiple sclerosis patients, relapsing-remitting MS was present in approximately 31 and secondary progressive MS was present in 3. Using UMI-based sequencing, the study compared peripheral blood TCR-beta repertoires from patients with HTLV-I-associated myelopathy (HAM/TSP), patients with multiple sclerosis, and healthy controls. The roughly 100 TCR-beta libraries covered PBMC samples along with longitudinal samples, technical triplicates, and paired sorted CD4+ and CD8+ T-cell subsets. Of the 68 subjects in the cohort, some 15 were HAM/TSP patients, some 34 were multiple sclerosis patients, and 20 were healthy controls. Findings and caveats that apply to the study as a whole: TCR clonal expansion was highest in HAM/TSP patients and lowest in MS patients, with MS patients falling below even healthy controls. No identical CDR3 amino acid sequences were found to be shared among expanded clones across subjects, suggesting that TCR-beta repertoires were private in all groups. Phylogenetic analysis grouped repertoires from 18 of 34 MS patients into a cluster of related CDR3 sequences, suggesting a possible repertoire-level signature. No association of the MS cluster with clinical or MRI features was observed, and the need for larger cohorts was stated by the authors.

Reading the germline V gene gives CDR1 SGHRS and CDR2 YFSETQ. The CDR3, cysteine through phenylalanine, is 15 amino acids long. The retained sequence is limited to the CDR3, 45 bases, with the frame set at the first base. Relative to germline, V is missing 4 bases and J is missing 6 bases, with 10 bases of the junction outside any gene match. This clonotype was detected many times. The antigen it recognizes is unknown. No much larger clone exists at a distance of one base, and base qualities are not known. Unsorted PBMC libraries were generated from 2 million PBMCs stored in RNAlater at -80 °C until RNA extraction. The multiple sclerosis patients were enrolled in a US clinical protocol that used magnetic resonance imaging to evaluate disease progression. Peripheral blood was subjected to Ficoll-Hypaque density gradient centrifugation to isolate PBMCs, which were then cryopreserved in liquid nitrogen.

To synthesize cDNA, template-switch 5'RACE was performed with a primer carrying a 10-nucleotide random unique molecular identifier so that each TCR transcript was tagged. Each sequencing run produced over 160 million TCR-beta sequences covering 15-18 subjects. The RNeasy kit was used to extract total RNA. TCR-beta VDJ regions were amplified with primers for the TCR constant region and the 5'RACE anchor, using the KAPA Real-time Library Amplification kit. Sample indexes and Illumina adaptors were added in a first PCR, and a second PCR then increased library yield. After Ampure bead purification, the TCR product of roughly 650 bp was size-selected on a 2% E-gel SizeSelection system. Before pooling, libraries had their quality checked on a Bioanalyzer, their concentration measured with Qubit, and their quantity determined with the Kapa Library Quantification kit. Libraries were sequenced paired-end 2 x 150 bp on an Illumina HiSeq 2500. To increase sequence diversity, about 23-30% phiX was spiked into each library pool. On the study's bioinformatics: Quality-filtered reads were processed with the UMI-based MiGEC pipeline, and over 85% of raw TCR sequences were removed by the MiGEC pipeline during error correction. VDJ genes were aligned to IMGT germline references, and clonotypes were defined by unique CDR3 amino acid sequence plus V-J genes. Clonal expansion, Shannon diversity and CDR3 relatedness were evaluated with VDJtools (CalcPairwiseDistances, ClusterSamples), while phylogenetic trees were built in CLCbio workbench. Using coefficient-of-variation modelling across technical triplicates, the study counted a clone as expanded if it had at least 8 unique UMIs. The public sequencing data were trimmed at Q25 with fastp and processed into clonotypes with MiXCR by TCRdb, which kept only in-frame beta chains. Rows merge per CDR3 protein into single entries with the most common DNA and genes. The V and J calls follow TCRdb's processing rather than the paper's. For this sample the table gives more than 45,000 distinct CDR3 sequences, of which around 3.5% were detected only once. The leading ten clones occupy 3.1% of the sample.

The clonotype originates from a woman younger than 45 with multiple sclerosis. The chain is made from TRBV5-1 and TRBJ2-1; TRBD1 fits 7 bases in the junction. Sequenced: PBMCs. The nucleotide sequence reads TGCGCCAGCAGCGAGGGGACAGACCCCACCAATGAGCAGTTCTTC. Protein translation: CASSEGTDPTNEQFF.